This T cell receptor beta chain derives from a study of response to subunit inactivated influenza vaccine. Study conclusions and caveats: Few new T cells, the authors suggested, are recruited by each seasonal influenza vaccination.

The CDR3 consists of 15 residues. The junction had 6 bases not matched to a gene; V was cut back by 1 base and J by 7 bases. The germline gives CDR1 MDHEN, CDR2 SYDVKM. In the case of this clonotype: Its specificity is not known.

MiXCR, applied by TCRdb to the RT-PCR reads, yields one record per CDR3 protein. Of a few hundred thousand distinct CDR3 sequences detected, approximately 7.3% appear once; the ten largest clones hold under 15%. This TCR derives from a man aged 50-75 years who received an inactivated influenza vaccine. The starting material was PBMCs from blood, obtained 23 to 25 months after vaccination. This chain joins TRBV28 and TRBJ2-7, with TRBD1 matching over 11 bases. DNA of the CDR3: TGTGCCAGCAGTTTATATCGGACAGGGGGCTTTGAGCAGTACTTC. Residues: CASSLYRTGGFEQYF.